The text below deals with one TCR beta chain. Its specificity is not known. Just one base apart from a much larger clone, this may be a read error. The sample originates from a study of regulatory T cells in long-lasting Graves disease. Findings and caveats of the study: It was possible that the small sample size reduced accuracy.

The CDR3 sequence is 15 residues long. CDR1 is SGHRS and CDR2 is YFSETQ in the germline V gene. The time point here: persistent/refractory GD, antithyroid drugs over 5 years with positive TRAb. Following extraction of RNA from PBMCs, that RNA was used to make the TCR library. The patients included were those that came from an endocrinology department in Xi'an, China. Sequencing libraries for TCR beta were prepared with iRepertoire HTBI primers and Arm-PCR of CDR3 regions. A single record per CDR3 protein comes from TCRdb applying MiXCR to the multiplex PCR reads. The sample carries under 350,000 distinct CDR3 sequences, under 25% recorded once.

The chain couples TRBV5-1 to TRBJ1-4, with D maybe TRBD1 (6 bases). Sample: peripheral blood mononuclear cells (PBMCs), taken when the disease was refractory, from a patient treated with antithyroid drugs. The clonotype comes from a female donor with Graves disease. The CDR3 here is CASSWRGATNEKPFF. CDR3 sequence (DNA): TGCGCCAGCAGCTGGAGGGGGGCAACTAATGAAAAACCGTTTTTT.